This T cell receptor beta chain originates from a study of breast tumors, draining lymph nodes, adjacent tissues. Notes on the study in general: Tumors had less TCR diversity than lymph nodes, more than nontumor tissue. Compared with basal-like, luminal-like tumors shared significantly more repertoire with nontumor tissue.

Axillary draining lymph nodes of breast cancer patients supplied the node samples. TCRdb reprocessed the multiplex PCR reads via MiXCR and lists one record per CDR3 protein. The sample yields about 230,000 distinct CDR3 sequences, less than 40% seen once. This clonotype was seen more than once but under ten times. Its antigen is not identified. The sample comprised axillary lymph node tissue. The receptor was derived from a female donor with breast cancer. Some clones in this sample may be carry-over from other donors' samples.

This chain's CDR3 is CASPRTGIASRASYEQYF. The DNA for the CDR3 is TGCGCCAGCCCTCGGACAGGGATAGCAAGCAGGGCTTCCTACGAGCAGTACTTC. The chain recombines TRBV10-1 with TRBJ2-7, with TRBD1 matching 8 bases. V trimming: 8 bases; J trimming: 1 base; junction bases outside the gene matches: 19. The CDR3 runs to 18 residues. The germline gives CDR1 WNHNN, CDR2 SYGVQD (reference sequence).